The 24 T cell receptor beta chains below come from one sample, sequenced in a study of identifying expanded T cells in peripheral blood. Profiling relied on immunoSEQ multiplex PCR, and the TCRdb table lists in-frame clones only, not all of them. The sample consists of about 110,000 clones, roughly 90% of them appearing once. Source material: blood. The receptors come from a person between 18 and 75 years old in good health.

The V call is TRBV28, the J call TRBJ1-2; D is unclear. Germline V lookup: CDR1 MDHEN, CDR2 SYDVKM. Trimming left V 3 bases short and J 7 bases short, with 15 bases between. CDR3 size: 14 residues. CDR3 in DNA: TGTGCCAGCAGTTTCGGGAACGGTCCGCGTGGCTACACCTTC. This encodes CASSFGNGPRGYTF.

The chain couples TRBV2 to TRBJ2-1, with 10 positions matching TRBD2. Germline CDR1 is SNHLY and CDR2 is FYNNEI. J gave up 3 bases and V 5 bases, and 7 bases lay outside the gene matches. The CDR3 is made up of 16 amino acids. CDR3 protein: CASSSWTSGYYNEQFF. The CDR3 DNA reads as TGTGCCAGCAGTTCCTGGACTAGCGGTTACTACAATGAGCAGTTCTTC.

For the CDR3, the DNA is TGCGCCAGCAGTCAAGTCCAGGACAGGGCCGGAAACACCATATATTTT. This gives the protein CASSQVQDRAGNTIYF. The V and J genes are TRBV23-1 and TRBJ1-3; 8 bases map to TRBD1. TRBV23-1 is an ORF, with its function uncertain. The CDR3 loop spans 16 amino acids. V trimming: 2 bases; J trimming: 4 bases; junction bases outside the gene matches: 7.

The chain has TRBV5-1 and TRBJ2-2; 7 nucleotides agree with TRBD1. This CDR3 is 13 amino acids long. With V trimmed by 7 bases and J by 5 bases, 5 bases remained unmatched. From germline, CDR1 is SGHRS and CDR2 YFSETQ. For the CDR3, the DNA is TGCGCCAGCGGCCAACAGGGGACCGGGGAGCTGTTTTTT. This sequence encodes CASGQQGTGELFF.

This chain links TRBV5-1 with TRBJ2-2; D unclear. The CDR3 has 17 residues. V was clipped by 4 bases and J by 8 bases, with 24 bases between them. The germline V gene has CDR1 SGHRS and CDR2 YFSETQ. DNA of the CDR3: TGCGCCAGCAGCCCCCCAGGCAGGCCGAGTGTAGGAGGGGAGCTGTTTTTT. Translating gives CASSPPGRPSVGGELFF.

The chain links TRBV6-5 to TRBJ2-6; no clear D gene. Looked up from germline, CDR1 is MNHEY and CDR2 is SVGAGI. Trimming pared 7 bases from V and 0 bases from J, leaving 10 bases between. This CDR3 region has 15 residues. The CDR3 DNA follows: TGTGCCAGCACCCAAGGCCTCTCTGGGGCCAACGTCCTGACTTTC. Translating gives CASTQGLSGANVLTF.

This chain links TRBV28 with TRBJ2-3; D remains unclear. Trimming took 6 bases from V and 8 from J, leaving 24 bases between them. The CDR3 is 16 amino acids. In germline, CDR1 is MDHEN, CDR2 SYDVKM. The CDR3 loop is CASSLLRVGLLRTQYF. CDR3 DNA: TGTGCCAGCAGCCTCCTTAGGGTGGGGTTACTGCGTACGCAGTATTTT. Complete variable domain (other parts from reference TRBV28 and TRBJ2-3): DVKVTQSSRYLVKRTGEKVFLECVQDMDHENMFWYRQDPGLGLRLIYFSYDVKMKEKGDIPEGYSVSREKKERFSLILESASTNQTSMYLCASSLLRVGLLRTQYFGPGTRLTVL.

The chain joins TRBV5-4 to TRBJ2-1; 7 bases map to TRBD2. Losses at the gene ends were 4 bases for V and 10 bases for J; bases not matched to a gene: 14. The CDR3 extends over 15 amino acids. In germline, CDR1 is SGHNT, CDR2 YYREEE (reference sequence). As DNA, the CDR3 is TGTGCCAGCAGCCCGGCGGCTCACCGGGAGGAAGAGCAGTTCTTC. Its translation: CASSPAAHREEEQFF.

V gene TRBV4-3 combines with J gene TRBJ1-6, with 9 bases fitting TRBD1. Trimming took 3 bases from V and 8 from J; bases not matched to a gene: 5. The V gene's germline CDR1 is LGHNA and CDR2 YSLEER. The CDR3 has 15 residues. The chain's CDR3 is CASSQGDRADSPLHF. In nucleotides, the CDR3 is TGCGCCAGCAGCCAGGGGGACAGGGCAGATTCACCCCTCCACTTT.

This clone was observed a few times. The rearrangement links TRBV7-2 to TRBJ1-5; the D is unclear. The ends were cut back, 3 bases at V and 7 bases at J, with 10 bases in the middle. From germline, CDR1 is SGHTA and CDR2 FQGNSA. The CDR3 consists of 13 residues. CDR3 in amino acids: CASSFAPDQPQHF. The CDR3 DNA sequence: TGTGCCAGCAGCTTCGCCCCTGACCAGCCCCAGCATTTT.

This clone was observed at least ten times. V and J are TRBV7-2 and TRBJ1-5; no reliable D call. Trimming removed 3 bases at V and 3 bases at J, with 12 bases between. Germline V gene sequence: CDR1 SGHTA, CDR2 FQGNSA. The CDR3 is made up of 15 amino acids. The CDR3 region has the DNA TGTGCCAGCAGCTTCGTACCTACTACCAATCAGCCCCAGCATTTT. This sequence encodes CASSFVPTTNQPQHF.

This chain links TRBV6-5 with TRBJ2-1; D call uncertain. CDR1 is MNHEY and CDR2 is SVGAGI in the germline V gene. The CDR3 length is 10 residues. The ends were cut back, 8 bases at V and 5 bases at J, with 4 bases in the middle. The CDR3: CASWDNEQFF. In DNA form, the CDR3 reads TGTGCCAGCTGGGACAATGAGCAGTTCTTC.

The J gene is TRBJ2-3, the V gene TRBV7-2; D gene uncertain. The V end was cut by 1 base, the J end by 2 bases, with 10 bases between. From germline, CDR1 is SGHTA and CDR2 FQGNSA. The CDR3 has 15 amino acids. The CDR3 DNA is TGTGCCAGCAGCTTAGGTACAGCCTCCACAGATACGCAGTATTTT. It codes for CASSLGTASTDTQYF.

The gene calls are TRBV6-5 and TRBJ2-3; 8 bases line up with TRBD2. The V gene's germline CDR1 is MNHEY and CDR2 SVGAGI. Trimming took 0 bases from V and 7 from J; bases not matched to a gene: 6. The CDR3 contains 15 residues. The CDR3 loop reads CASSYSGRGAYTQYF. CDR3 nucleotides: TGTGCCAGCAGTTACTCGGGGCGGGGGGCCTATACGCAGTATTTT.

This clone appeared a few times. CDR3 amino acids: CASSQDLHNQPQHF. CDR3 in DNA: TGCGCCAGCAGCCAAGATCTGCACAATCAGCCCCAGCATTTT. The rearrangement joins TRBV4-1 to TRBJ1-5; D is unclear. CDR3 size: 14 residues. Trimming stripped 0 bases from V and 3 bases from J, with 6 bases between. Germline V gene sequence: CDR1 MGHRA, CDR2 YSYEKL.

This chain joins TRBV7-2 and TRBJ2-7; D gene uncertain. Trimming removed 1 base from V and 7 bases from J, with 14 bases in between. Germline CDR1 and CDR2: SGHTA and FQGNSA. CDR3 length equals 14 residues. CDR3: CASSLEGWTGEQYF. CDR3 nucleotides: TGTGCCAGCAGCTTAGAAGGGTGGACGGGTGAGCAGTACTTC.

V and J are TRBV7-2 and TRBJ2-3; D is unresolved. Looked up from germline, CDR1 is SGHTA and CDR2 is FQGNSA. V was pared by 0 bases and J by 2 bases, with 9 bases between. This CDR3 has 15 residues. CDR3 amino acids: CASSLAASYTDTQYF. DNA for the CDR3: TGTGCCAGCAGCTTAGCGGCGTCATACACAGATACGCAGTATTTT.

The chain uses TRBV10-2 and TRBJ1-2; tentatively, D is TRBD1 (5 bases). Trimming stripped 4 bases from V and 4 bases from J, with 10 bases between. The CDR3 sequence is 13 residues long. From germline, CDR1 is WSHSY and CDR2 SAAADI. CDR3 sequence (DNA): TGCGCCAGCAGTGCCCAGGGATTCTATGGCTACACCTTC. Its protein is CASSAQGFYGYTF.

With respect to this clone: Other nucleotide sequences from this sample produce the same CDR3. This chain uses TRBV7-2 with TRBJ2-3, with 12 bases identical to TRBD2. Germline loops: CDR1 SGHTA, CDR2 FQGNSA. The junction had 3 bases not matched to a gene; V was cut back by 4 bases and J by 1 base. The length of the CDR3 is 16 residues. The CDR3 DNA sequence: TGTGCCAGCAGCTCCAGACTAGCGGGGGGCACAGATACGCAGTATTTT. Protein sequence: CASSSRLAGGTDTQYF.

This clone has more than one count but fewer than ten. V gene TRBV9 combines with J gene TRBJ1-2; D is unclear. Trimming stripped 0 bases from V and 2 bases from J, with 8 bases between. This CDR3 is built from 14 residues. CDR1 is SGDLS and CDR2 is YYNGEE in the germline V gene. DNA for the CDR3: TGTGCCAGCAGCGTAGTCGACGGGAACTATGGCTACACCTTC. This encodes CASSVVDGNYGYTF.

J is TRBJ1-2 and V is TRBV27, with 7 bases aligning to TRBD1. The CDR3 runs 15 residues. Losses at the gene ends were 2 bases for V and 4 bases for J; bases not matched to a gene: 7. From germline, CDR1 is MNHEY and CDR2 SMNVEV (reference sequence). CDR3 bases: TGTGCCAGCAGTTTACAGGGGGTCCGTCCCTATGGCTACACCTTC. Translating it yields CASSLQGVRPYGYTF.

The chain has TRBV19 and TRBJ1-2, with 7 bases that match TRBD1. Germline V CDR1 and CDR2: LNHDA, SQIVND (reference sequence). Germline trimming cut 10 bases from V and 0 bases from J; bases unmatched to any gene: 5. The CDR3 totals 13 residues. As DNA, the CDR3 is TGTGCCACCGCCGGGACAGCTAACTATGGCTACACCTTC. Translating it yields CATAGTANYGYTF. Combining the CDR3 with reference TRBV19 and TRBJ1-2 gives the whole variable domain DGGITQSPKYLFRKEGQNVTLSCEQNLNHDAMYWYRQDPGQGLRLIYYSQIVNDFQKGDIAEGYSVSREKKESFPLTVTSAQKNPTAFYLCATAGTANYGYTFGSGTRLTVV.

The V and J genes are TRBV6-5 and TRBJ1-2, with D perhaps TRBD1 (6 bases). Trimming removed 5 bases at V and 8 bases at J, with 9 bases between. Germline V lookup: CDR1 MNHEY, CDR2 SVGAGI. The CDR3 sequence is 11 residues long. Written as DNA, the CDR3 is TGTGCCAGCAGTCCAGGGGTCGGCTACACCTTC. Translation gives CASSPGVGYTF.

This sequence joins TRBV5-5 and TRBJ1-1; no clear D gene. The CDR3 length is 15 residues. In germline, CDR1 is SGHKS, CDR2 YYEKEE (reference sequence). Deletions cut 1 base from V and 5 bases from J, with 15 bases between. The CDR3 sequence: CASSLLPRLETEAFF. The DNA of the CDR3 is TGTGCCAGCAGCTTGCTTCCCCGACTGGAAACTGAAGCTTTCTTT.